Described below is a single T cell receptor (beta chain) sequence and its context. Its antigen is undetermined. The sample originates from a study of a mutant IDH1 vaccine in newly diagnosed glioma. Across the study: Patients received vaccination from 4-6 weeks after radiotherapy alone, or with temozolomide cycles. Treated individuals were around 60% male and approximately 40% female, averaging roughly 38 years of age. Most had both radiotherapy and temozolomide beforehand; others had only one. General study points: Top-clonotype changes in peripheral T cells seemed unrelated to pseudoprogression.

The CDR3 runs to 15 residues. Trimming took off 2 bases at V and 2 bases at J, with 13 bases between the two ends. Per germline, CDR1 MNHEY and CDR2 SMNVEV (reference sequence). As for time point: week 23, last vaccination. Each dose of the vaccine consisted of 300 ug of mutant IDH1 20-mer peptide, with topical imiquimod. Using immunoSEQ multiplex PCR, the repertoire was profiled, and TCRdb retains in-frame clones only, with some absent. The table has roughly 40,000 clones, approximately 90% seen once. The sequencing used PBMCs, collected from a glioma patient whose treatment included an IDH1 peptide vaccine. The V call is TRBV27, the J call TRBJ2-7, with D possibly being TRBD1 (7 bases). This receptor was obtained from a man aged 45-65 years with glioma. CDR3 bases: TGTGCCAGCAGTTTAACAGGGGAGGATCCCTACGAGCAGTACTTC. Amino acid sequence: CASSLTGEDPYEQYF.